This TCR beta chain was sequenced in a study of lymphopenia after photon versus proton radiotherapy. The study's findings and limits: Post-nadir diversity loss with photons came from oligoclonal expansion, particularly CD8+ Temra cells. Relative stability marked proton patients; photon patients lost diversity and naive cells.

Note on this clone: No antigen is known for it.

Sequenced by immunoSEQ multiplex PCR; TCRdb stores in-frame clones only, minus some. The sample includes tens of thousands of clones, about 93% of them seen just once. V was trimmed by 4 bases and J by 8 bases, leaving 14 bases between them. The CDR3 runs 13 residues. Germline V gives CDR1 SGHTA, CDR2 FQGNSA. The TCR sequence derives from a woman aged 45-65 years with cholangiocarcinoma. The chain couples TRBV7-2 to TRBJ1-2; D is perhaps TRBD1 (6 bases). Sample: peripheral blood, taken from a patient treated with photon-based radiotherapy. The CDR3: CASSSVGGGGYTF. CDR3 bases: TGTGCCAGCAGCTCAGTAGGGGGAGGCGGCTACACCTTC.